A single sample is the source of the 2 T cell receptor beta chains below, sequenced in a study of blood T cell repertoires in COVID-19. Clones were sequenced by immunoSEQ multiplex PCR, and TCRdb holds only the in-frame ones, with some missing. Here the sample spans about 180,000 clones, around 80% being singletons. Sequenced: peripheral blood. The receptors derive from a woman aged 40 to 50 with COVID-19, enrolled during active disease.

V and J are TRBV4-1 and TRBJ2-3, with TRBD2 identical over 7 bases. The CDR3 is 11 residues long. The germline V gene has CDR1 MGHRA and CDR2 YSYEKL. V shed 8 bases and J 11 bases; nucleotides not matched to a gene: 7. This CDR3 reads CASREDTLQYF. The CDR3 nucleotides are TGCGCCAGCCGGGAGGATACCTTGCAGTATTTT.

This clone occurred once. The V call is TRBV28, the J call TRBJ1-2; D gene unclear. The CDR3 length is 13 residues. The V gene's germline CDR1 is MDHEN and CDR2 SYDVKM. Between the trimmed V and J ends, which lost 5 bases and 1 base, there was a span of 8 bases. CDR3 amino acids: CASSNRDNYGYTF. CDR3 nucleotide sequence: TGTGCCAGCAGTAACCGAGATAACTATGGCTACACCTTC.